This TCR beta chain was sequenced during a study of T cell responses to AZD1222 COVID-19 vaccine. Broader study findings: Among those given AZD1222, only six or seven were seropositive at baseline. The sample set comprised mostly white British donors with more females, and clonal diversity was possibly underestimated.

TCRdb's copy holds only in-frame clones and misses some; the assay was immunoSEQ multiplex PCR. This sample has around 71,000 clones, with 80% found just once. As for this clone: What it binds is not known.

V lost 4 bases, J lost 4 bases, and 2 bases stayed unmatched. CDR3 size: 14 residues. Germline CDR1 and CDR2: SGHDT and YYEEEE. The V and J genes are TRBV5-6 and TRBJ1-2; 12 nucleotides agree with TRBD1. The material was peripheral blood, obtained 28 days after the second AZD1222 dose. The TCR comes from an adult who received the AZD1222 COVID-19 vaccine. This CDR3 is CASSQGQGAYGYTF. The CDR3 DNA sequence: TGTGCCAGCAGCCAGGGACAGGGGGCCTATGGCTACACCTTC.